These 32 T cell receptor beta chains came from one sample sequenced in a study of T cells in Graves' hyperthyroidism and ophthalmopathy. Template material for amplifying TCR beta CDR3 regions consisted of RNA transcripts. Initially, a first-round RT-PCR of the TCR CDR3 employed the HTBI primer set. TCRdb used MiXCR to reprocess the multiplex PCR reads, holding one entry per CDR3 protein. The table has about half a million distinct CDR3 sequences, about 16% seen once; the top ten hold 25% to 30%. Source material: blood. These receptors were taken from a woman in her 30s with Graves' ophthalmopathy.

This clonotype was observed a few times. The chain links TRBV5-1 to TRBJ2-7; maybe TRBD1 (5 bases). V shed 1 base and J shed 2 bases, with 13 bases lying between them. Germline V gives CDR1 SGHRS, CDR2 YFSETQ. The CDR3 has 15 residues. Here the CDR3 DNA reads TGCGCCAGCAGCTTGTCCGACGACAGAGCCTACGAGCAGTACTTC. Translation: CASSLSDDRAYEQYF.

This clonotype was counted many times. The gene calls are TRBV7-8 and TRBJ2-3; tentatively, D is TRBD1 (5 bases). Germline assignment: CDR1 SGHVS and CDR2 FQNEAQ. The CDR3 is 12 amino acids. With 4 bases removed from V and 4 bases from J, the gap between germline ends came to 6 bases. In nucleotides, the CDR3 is TGTGCCAGCAGCTCAGGGCCAGATACGCAGTATTTT. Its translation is CASSSGPDTQYF. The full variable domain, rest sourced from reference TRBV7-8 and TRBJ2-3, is GAGVSQSPRYKVAKRGQDVALRCDPISGHVSLFWYQQALGQGPEFLTYFQNEAQLDKSGLPSDRFFAERPEGSVSTLKIQRTQQEDSAVYLCASSSGPDTQYFGPGTRLTVL.

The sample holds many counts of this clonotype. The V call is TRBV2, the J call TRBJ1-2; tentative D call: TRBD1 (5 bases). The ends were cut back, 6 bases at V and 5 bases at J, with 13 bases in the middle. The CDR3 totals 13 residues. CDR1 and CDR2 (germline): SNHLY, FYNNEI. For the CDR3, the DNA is TGTGCCAGCAGGGAGGGACCGGGGTATGGCTACACCTTC. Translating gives CASREGPGYGYTF.

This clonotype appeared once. The DNA of the CDR3 is TGTGCTAGTGCCCATGGTTCCGGGACAGGGTTGACCGGGGAGCTGTTTTTT. The encoded protein is CASAHGSGTGLTGELFF. This chain links TRBV12-5 with TRBJ2-2, with 9 bases identical to TRBD1. Unmatched junction bases numbered 14, after V lost 7 bases and J lost 5 bases. The germline gives CDR1 LGHNT, CDR2 FRNRAP. The CDR3 totals 17 residues.

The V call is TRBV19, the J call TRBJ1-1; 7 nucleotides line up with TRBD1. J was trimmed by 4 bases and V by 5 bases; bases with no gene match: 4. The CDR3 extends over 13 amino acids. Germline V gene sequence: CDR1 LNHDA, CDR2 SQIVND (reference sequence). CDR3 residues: CASSSGTVTEAFF. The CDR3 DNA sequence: TGTGCCAGTAGTTCTGGGACAGTCACTGAAGCTTTCTTT.

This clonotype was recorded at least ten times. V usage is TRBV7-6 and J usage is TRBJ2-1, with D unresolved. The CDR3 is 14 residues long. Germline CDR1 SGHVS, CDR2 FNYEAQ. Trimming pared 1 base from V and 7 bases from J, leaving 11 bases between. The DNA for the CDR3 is TGTGCCAGCAGCTTAGATCTCGCGCAAAATGAGCAGTTCTTC. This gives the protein CASSLDLAQNEQFF. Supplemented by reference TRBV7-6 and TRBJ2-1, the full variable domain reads GAGVSQSPRYKVTKRGQDVALRCDPISGHVSLYWYRQALGQGPEFLTYFNYEAQQDKSGLPNDRFSAERPEGSISTLTIQRTEQRDSAMYRCASSLDLAQNEQFFGPGTRLTVL.

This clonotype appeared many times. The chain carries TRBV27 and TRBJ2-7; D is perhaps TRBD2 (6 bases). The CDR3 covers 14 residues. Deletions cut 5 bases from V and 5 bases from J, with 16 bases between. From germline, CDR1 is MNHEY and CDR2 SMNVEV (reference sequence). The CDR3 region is CASSQNAGKDEQYF. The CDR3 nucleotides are TGTGCCAGCAGTCAAAATGCGGGGAAGGACGAGCAGTACTTC.

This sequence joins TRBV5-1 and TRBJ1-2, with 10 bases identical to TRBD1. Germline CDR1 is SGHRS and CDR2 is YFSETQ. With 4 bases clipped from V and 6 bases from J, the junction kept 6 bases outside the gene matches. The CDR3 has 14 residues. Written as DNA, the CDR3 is TGCGCCAGCAGCAGTTCCGGGACAGGGGATGGCTACACCTTC. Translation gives CASSSSGTGDGYTF.

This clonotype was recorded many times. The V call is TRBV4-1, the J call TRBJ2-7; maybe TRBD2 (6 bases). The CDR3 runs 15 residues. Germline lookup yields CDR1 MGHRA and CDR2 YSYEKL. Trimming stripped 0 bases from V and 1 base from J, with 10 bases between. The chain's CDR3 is CASSQEEEGSYEQYF. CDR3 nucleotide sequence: TGCGCCAGCAGCCAAGAGGAGGAGGGATCCTACGAGCAGTACTTC.

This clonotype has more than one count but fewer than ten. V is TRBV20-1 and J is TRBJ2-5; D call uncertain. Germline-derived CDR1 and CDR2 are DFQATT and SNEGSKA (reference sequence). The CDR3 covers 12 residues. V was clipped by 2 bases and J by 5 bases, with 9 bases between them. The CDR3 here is CSARYLGETQYF. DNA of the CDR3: TGCAGTGCTAGATATCTGGGGGAGACCCAGTACTTC.

The CDR3: CASSQDHDYEQYF. Written as DNA, the CDR3 is TGCGCCAGCAGCCAAGATCACGACTACGAGCAGTACTTC. The rearrangement uses TRBV4-1 and TRBJ2-7; D gene ambiguous. The CDR3 totals 13 residues. Germline CDR1 MGHRA, CDR2 YSYEKL. V was shortened by 0 bases and J by 3 bases, with 6 bases between the two germline ends.

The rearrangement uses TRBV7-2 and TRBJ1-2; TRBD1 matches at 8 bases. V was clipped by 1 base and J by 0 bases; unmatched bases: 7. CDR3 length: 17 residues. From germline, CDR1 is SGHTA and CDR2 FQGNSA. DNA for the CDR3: TGTGCCAGCAGCTTAGTCGGACAGGGAACAACTAACTATGGCTACACCTTC. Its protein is CASSLVGQGTTNYGYTF.

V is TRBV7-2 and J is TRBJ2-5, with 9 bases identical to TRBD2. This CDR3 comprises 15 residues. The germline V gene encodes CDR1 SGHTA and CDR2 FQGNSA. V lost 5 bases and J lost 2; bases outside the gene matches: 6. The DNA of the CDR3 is TGTGCCAGCAGCCCGCGAGCGGGGGGACAAGAGACCCAGTACTTC. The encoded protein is CASSPRAGGQETQYF.

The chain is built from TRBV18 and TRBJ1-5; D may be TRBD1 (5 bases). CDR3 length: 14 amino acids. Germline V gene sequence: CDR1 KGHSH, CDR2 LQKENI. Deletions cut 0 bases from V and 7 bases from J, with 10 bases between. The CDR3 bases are TGTGCCAGCTCACCACCGGGGGTTGGACAGCCCCAGCATTTT. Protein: CASSPPGVGQPQHF.

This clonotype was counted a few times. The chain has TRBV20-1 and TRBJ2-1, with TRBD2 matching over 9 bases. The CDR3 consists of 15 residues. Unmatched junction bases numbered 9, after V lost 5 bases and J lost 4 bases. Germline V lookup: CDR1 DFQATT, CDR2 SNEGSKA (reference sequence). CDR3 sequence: CSARPTSGPYNEQFF. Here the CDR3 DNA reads TGCAGTGCTCGCCCGACTAGCGGACCTTACAATGAGCAGTTCTTC.

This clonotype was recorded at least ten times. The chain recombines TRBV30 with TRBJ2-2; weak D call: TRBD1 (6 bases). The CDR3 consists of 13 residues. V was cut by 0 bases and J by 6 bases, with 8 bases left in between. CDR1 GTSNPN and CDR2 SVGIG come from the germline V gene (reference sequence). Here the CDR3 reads CAWSVQGAGELFF. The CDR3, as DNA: TGTGCCTGGAGTGTACAGGGAGCCGGGGAGCTGTTTTTT.

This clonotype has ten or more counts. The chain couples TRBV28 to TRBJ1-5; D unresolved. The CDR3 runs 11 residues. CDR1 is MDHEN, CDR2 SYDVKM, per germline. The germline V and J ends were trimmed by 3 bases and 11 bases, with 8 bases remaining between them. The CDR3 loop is CASSFRGAQHF. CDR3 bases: TGTGCCAGCAGTTTCCGTGGAGCCCAGCATTTT.

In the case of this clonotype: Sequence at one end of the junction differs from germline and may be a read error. DNA for the CDR3: TGCGCCAGCAGCACCGCTAGCGGGAGGCCCCAAGGGACCCAGTACTTC. Translation gives CASSTASGRPQGTQYF. This chain links TRBV5-1 with TRBJ2-5, with 11 nucleotides matching TRBD2. The CDR3 extends over 16 amino acids. Per the germline V gene, CDR1 is SGHRS and CDR2 is YFSETQ.

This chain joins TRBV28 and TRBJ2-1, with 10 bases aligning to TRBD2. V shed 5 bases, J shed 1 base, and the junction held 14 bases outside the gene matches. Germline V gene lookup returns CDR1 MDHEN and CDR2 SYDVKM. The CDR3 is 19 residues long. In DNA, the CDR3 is TGTGCCAGCAGTACTTATCCGGGACTAGCGAGCAGTTCCTACAATGAGCAGTTCTTC. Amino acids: CASSTYPGLASSSYNEQFF.

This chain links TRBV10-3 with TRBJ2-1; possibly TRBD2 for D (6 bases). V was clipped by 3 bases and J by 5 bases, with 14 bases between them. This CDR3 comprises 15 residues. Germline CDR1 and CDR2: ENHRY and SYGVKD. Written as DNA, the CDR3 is TGTGCCATCAGTGACCCGACGGGGGAACACAATGAGCAGTTCTTC. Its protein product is CAISDPTGEHNEQFF.

The CDR3 sequence: CASSQGLAARGEQYF. The CDR3 DNA reads TGTGCCAGCAGCCAGGGACTAGCGGCACGGGGAGAGCAGTACTTC. The chain links TRBV9 to TRBJ2-7; the match to TRBD2 covers 11 bases. V lost 4 bases, J lost 7 bases, and 10 bases stayed unmatched. The CDR3 is 15 amino acids. Per the germline V gene, CDR1 is SGDLS and CDR2 is YYNGEE.

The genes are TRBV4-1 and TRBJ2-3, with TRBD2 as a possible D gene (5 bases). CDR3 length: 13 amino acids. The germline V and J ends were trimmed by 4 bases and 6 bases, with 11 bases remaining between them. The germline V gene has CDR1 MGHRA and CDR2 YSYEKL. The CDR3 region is CASSPRVQDTQYF. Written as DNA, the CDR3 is TGCGCCAGCAGCCCGCGGGTCCAGGATACGCAGTATTTT.

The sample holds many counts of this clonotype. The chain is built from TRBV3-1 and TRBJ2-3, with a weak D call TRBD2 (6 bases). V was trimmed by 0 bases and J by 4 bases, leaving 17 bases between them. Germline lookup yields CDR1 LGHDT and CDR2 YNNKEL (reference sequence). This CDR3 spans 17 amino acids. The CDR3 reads CASSQEILARIADTQYF. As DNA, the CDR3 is TGTGCCAGCAGCCAAGAAATCCTAGCGCGAATCGCAGATACGCAGTATTTT.

Here the CDR3 DNA reads TGTGCCACCAGTGACCGGACAGCTAGCACAGATACGCAGTATTTT. It codes for CATSDRTASTDTQYF. The chain links TRBV24-1 to TRBJ2-3, with D possibly matching TRBD1 (6 bases). The CDR3 loop spans 15 amino acids. Germline V gene data show CDR1 as KGHDR and CDR2 as SFDVKD. V lost 4 bases and J 0 bases, leaving 10 bases between the germline ends.

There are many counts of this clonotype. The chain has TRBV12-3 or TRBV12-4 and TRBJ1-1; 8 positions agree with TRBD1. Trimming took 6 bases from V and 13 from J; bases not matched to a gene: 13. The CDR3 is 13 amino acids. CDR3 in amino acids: CASSKDRAHLHFF. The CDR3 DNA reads TGTGCCAGCAGCAAGGACAGGGCCCATCTTCATTTCTTT.

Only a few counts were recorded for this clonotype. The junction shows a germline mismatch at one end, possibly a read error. CDR3 residues: CVSSFRASHSPLHF. The CDR3 DNA reads as TGTGTCAGCAGTTTTCGGGCCTCCCATTCACCCCTCCACTTT. The chain carries TRBV28 and TRBJ1-6, with D unresolved. The germline V gene has CDR1 MDHEN and CDR2 SYDVKM. The CDR3 contains 14 residues. Together with reference TRBV28 and TRBJ1-6, the CDR3 gives the full variable domain: DVKVTQSSRYLVKRTGEKVFLECVQDMDHENMFWYRQDPGLGLRLIYFSYDVKMKEKGDIPEGYSVSREKKERFSLILESASTNQTSMYLCVSSFRASHSPLHFGNGTRLTVT.

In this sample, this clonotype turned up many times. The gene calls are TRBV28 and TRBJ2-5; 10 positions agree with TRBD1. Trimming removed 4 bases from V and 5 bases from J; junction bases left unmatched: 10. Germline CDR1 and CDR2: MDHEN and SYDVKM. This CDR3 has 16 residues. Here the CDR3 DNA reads TGTGCCAGCAGTTCCTCAGGACAGGGGGATTATGAGACCCAGTACTTC. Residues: CASSSSGQGDYETQYF.

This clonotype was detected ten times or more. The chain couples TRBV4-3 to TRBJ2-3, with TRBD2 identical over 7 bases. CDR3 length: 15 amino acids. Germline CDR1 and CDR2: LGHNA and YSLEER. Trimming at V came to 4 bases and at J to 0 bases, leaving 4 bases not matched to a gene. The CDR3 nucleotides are TGCGCCAGCAGCCCGAGCGGGGATAGCACAGATACGCAGTATTTT. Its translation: CASSPSGDSTDTQYF.

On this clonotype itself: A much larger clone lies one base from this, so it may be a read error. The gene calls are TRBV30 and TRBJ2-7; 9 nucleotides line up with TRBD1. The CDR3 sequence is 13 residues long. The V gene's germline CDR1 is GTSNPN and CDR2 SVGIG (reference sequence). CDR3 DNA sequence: TGTGCCTGCAAGAACAGGGGGCTCTACGTGCAGTACTTC. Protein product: CACKNRGLYVQYF.

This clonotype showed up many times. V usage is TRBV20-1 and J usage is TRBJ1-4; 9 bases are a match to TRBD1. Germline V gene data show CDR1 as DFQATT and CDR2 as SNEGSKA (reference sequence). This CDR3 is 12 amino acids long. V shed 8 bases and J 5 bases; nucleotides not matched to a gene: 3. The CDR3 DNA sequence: TGCAGTCCCGACAGGGGGAATGAAAAACTGTTTTTT. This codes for CSPDRGNEKLFF.

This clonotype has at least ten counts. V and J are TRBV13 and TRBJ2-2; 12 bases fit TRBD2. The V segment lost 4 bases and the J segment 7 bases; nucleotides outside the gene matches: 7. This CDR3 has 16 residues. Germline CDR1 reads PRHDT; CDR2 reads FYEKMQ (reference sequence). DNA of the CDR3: TGTGCCAGCAGCTCAATGACTAGCGGGAGATACGGGGAGCTGTTTTTT. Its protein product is CASSSMTSGRYGELFF.

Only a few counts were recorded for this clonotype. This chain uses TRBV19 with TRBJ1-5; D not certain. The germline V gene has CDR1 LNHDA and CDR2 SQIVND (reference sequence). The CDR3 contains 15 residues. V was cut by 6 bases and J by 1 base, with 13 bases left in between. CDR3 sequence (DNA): TGTGCCAGTAGGGACGATAAATGGAGCAATCAGCCCCAGCATTTT. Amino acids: CASRDDKWSNQPQHF.